The source of this T cell receptor (beta chain) is a study of T cell responses to AZD1222 COVID-19 vaccine (dated by TCRdb to the early 2020s). Turning to the overall study: A total of 230 to 250 trial participants underwent TCR sequencing, of whom some 210 received two doses of AZD1222 and around 25 received two doses of the MenACWY control vaccine. Trial participants were enrolled by age into 18-55, 56-69 and 70-plus year subgroups, with around 140, 26 and 57 TCR-sequenced participants respectively. The paper's findings and limits, for the study overall: Epitopes outside the regions mutated in the B.1.351 and B.1.1.7 variants were reportedly recognized by nearly half of the unique spike-specific TCRs. Conclusions about previously exposed vaccinees are limited, since just a handful of AZD1222 recipients were seropositive for SARS-CoV-2 at baseline. Because no day 14 peak-response samples were available, the repertoires could be characterized only after the peak T cell response. CD4 TCRs associated with the vaccine covered the entire spike protein, and the dominant responses were in regions 160-218 and 743-854. After two AZD1222 doses, both the breadth and the depth of spike-specific TCRs were significantly higher than at day 0 and than in MenACWY recipients. Participants were mostly white British, with more females than males. The authors suggested clonal diversity may have been underestimated. The 56-69-year group was small, and its depth increase did not reach significance, likely because of low power.

Remarks on this clone: Its target antigen remains unknown. No base quality values were provided; no much bigger clone lies one nucleotide off.

What this sample's time point label stands for: about 28 days (+/-7) after the second vaccine dose. AZD1222 recipients whose second dose came at about 4 weeks and those whose second dose came at about 12 weeks were combined into one group, since spike-specific TCR depth and breadth did not differ between the two schedules. The vaccinee samples were drawn from two UK trials, COV001 and COV002, one of which was a single-blind randomized controlled phase 2/3 trial testing AZD1222 (ChAdOx1 nCoV-19) in healthy adults. For TCRbeta chain sequencing, PBMC samples from trial participants were taken at day 0 and at day 28 after the second dose. The CDR3 regions of human TCRbeta chains were analyzed by immunosequencing. On the authors' methods: Repertoire TCRs were matched against a reference library of SARS-CoV-2-specific TCRs generated with the MIRA antigen-specificity platform. Breadth was defined as the fraction of unique TCRs that were SARS-CoV-2-associated. Depth was defined as the fraction of total T cells that were SARS-CoV-2-associated. Using the MIRA data, each spike-specific TCR was assigned both to the spike region to which the TCR was reactive and to a CD4 or CD8 class. Log10-transformed breadth and depth values were compared by one-way ANOVA with Sidak's multiple comparisons tests. TCRdb took over this immuneACCESS table, retaining in-frame rearrangements with V and J assigned. Such tables are incomplete; in checked studies, under half of the missing clones stem from an unresolved V gene, and the remainder is unexplained. D and trimming were read from the DNA, whereas the V and J calls and clone size are those reported in that table. Counted in this sample were under 90,000 clones; roughly four fifths of them appeared once. In total, the top ten clones hold approximately 1.3% of the sample.

Trimming accounts for 4 bases at V and 4 bases at J, while the number of junction bases matched to no gene is 6. Reading the germline V gene gives CDR1 SGHTS and CDR2 YDEGEE. Spanning cysteine to phenylalanine, the CDR3 consists of 15 amino acids. CDR3 DNA is the only sequence kept; it has 45 bases, read in frame from the first base. The clonotype was recovered from an adult who received the AZD1222 COVID-19 vaccine. Material: peripheral blood, obtained 28 days after the second AZD1222 dose. The sequence is built from TRBV5-8 and TRBJ1-5; the junction holds 9 bases that match TRBD1. The nucleotide sequence reads TGTGCCAGCAGCCCGGGACAGGGAGTAAATCAGCCCCAGCATTTT. It translates to CASSPGQGVNQPQHF.